This T cell receptor beta chain was captured in a study of T cell responses to AZD1222 COVID-19 vaccine. Per the germline V gene, CDR1 is SEHNR and CDR2 is FQNEAQ (reference sequence). The length of the CDR3 is 12 residues. V was trimmed by 5 bases and J by 7 bases, leaving 11 bases between them. The method was immunoSEQ multiplex PCR; TCRdb's version includes in-frame clones alone and lacks a portion of them. Found here are about 90,000 clones, approximately 91% of them singletons; the top ten hold more than 5%. This chain joins TRBV7-9 and TRBJ1-1, with a possible D match to TRBD1 (6 bases). The sample in question was peripheral blood, obtained 28 days after the second AZD1222 dose. The TCR was taken from an adult who received the AZD1222 COVID-19 vaccine. CDR3 in DNA: TGTGCCAGCAGCCCCCGGACAGATGAAGCTTTCTTT. Encoded protein: CASSPRTDEAFF.